These 21 T cell receptor beta chains were sequenced from one sample in a study of T cells in Graves' hyperthyroidism and ophthalmopathy. Amplification yielded TCR beta CDR3 regions, with RNA transcripts as the source. The HTBI set primed first-round TCR CDR3 RT-PCR. One entry per CDR3 protein results from TCRdb running MiXCR on the multiplex PCR reads. The table lists 350,000 to 450,000 distinct CDR3 sequences, about 14% of them singletons. Material: blood. Receptors originate from a man aged 50 to 60 with Graves' ophthalmopathy.

This clonotype was seen repeatedly, ten times or more. This chain links TRBV7-9 with TRBJ2-3, with TRBD2 matching over 13 bases. Germline CDR1 SEHNR, CDR2 FQNEAQ (reference sequence). This CDR3 region has 16 residues. V lost 5 bases to trimming and J lost 6 bases; unmatched junction nucleotides: 8. CDR3 DNA: TGTGCCAGCAGCCCGGGACTAGCGGGGCCCTCGGATACGCAGTATTTT. Its protein product is CASSPGLAGPSDTQYF.

The table lists this clonotype with a few counts. The chain employs TRBV19 and TRBJ2-1; D may match TRBD1 or TRBD2 (5 bases each). This CDR3 region has 13 residues. V gave up 5 bases and J gave up 12 bases, with 17 bases separating them. Looked up from germline, CDR1 is LNHDA and CDR2 is SQIVND (reference sequence). The CDR3 region has the DNA TGTGCCAGTAGTGATGGGACGCTCTTTGGGCAGTTCTTC. Translation gives CASSDGTLFGQFF.

This clonotype has at least ten counts. The V and J genes are TRBV20-1 and TRBJ2-1; 8 nucleotides line up with TRBD2. V lost 5 bases, J lost 6 bases, and 9 bases stayed unmatched. The CDR3 consists of 14 residues. Germline CDR1 is DFQATT and CDR2 is SNEGSKA (reference sequence). DNA for the CDR3: TGCAGTGCTCTACTGGGGACTAGGGGCAATGAGCAGTTCTTC. Translating gives CSALLGTRGNEQFF.

This clonotype has a handful of counts. The chain has TRBV7-8 and TRBJ2-2, with 7 bases fitting TRBD2. CDR3 length equals 15 residues. Germline CDR1 reads SGHVS; CDR2 reads FQNEAQ. V trimming: 5 bases; J trimming: 5 bases; junction bases outside the gene matches: 8. CDR3 sequence (DNA): TGTGCCAGCAGCGTAGAAGCGGGAAGTACCGGGGAGCTGTTTTTT. Translating gives CASSVEAGSTGELFF. The full variable domain, its missing parts supplied by reference TRBV7-8 and TRBJ2-2, is GAGVSQSPRYKVAKRGQDVALRCDPISGHVSLFWYQQALGQGPEFLTYFQNEAQLDKSGLPSDRFFAERPEGSVSTLKIQRTQQEDSAVYLCASSVEAGSTGELFFGEGSRLTVL.

This chain links TRBV4-2 with TRBJ1-1; D uncertain. This CDR3 comprises 14 residues. With 1 base removed from V and 1 base from J, the gap between germline ends came to 7 bases. Germline V gene lookup returns CDR1 LGHNA and CDR2 YNFKEQ. The CDR3 loop is CASSQGVKNTEAFF. The CDR3 DNA follows: TGTGCCAGCAGCCAAGGGGTGAAGAACACTGAAGCTTTCTTT.

This chain uses TRBV7-9 with TRBJ1-4, with D unresolved. This CDR3 is built from 13 residues. Per germline, CDR1 SEHNR and CDR2 FQNEAQ (reference sequence). V was cut by 5 bases and J by 8 bases, with 12 bases left in between. The CDR3 reads CASSNLPGEKLFF. As DNA, the CDR3 is TGTGCCAGCAGCAACCTTCCGGGGGAAAAACTGTTTTTT.

This chain joins TRBV15 and TRBJ2-1; D not resolved. V gave up 1 base and J gave up 4 bases, with 8 bases separating them. Germline V gene lookup returns CDR1 LNHNV and CDR2 YYDKDF (reference sequence). The CDR3 has 14 residues. CDR3 amino acids: CATSRVSVYNEQFF. Here the CDR3 DNA reads TGTGCCACCAGCAGAGTCTCAGTTTACAATGAGCAGTTCTTC.

This clonotype has a count of ten or more. The chain joins TRBV11-3 to TRBJ1-1, with a possible D match to TRBD1 (5 bases). Germline CDR1 reads SGHNT; CDR2 reads YENEEA. This CDR3 spans 14 amino acids. V was trimmed by 5 bases and J by 1 base, leaving 11 bases between them. For the CDR3, the DNA is TGTGCCAGCAGCCAGACAGCCCCGAACACTGAAGCTTTCTTT. Translating it yields CASSQTAPNTEAFF.

Many counts were recorded for this clonotype. The V call is TRBV29-1, the J call TRBJ2-7; 13 bases map to TRBD2. Germline V gives CDR1 SQVTM, CDR2 ANQGSEA. V shed 6 bases, J shed 5 bases, and the junction held 7 bases outside the gene matches. The CDR3 spans 14 residues. The CDR3 sequence: CSVSGTSGKNEQYF. As DNA, the CDR3 is TGCAGCGTATCCGGGACTAGCGGGAAAAACGAGCAGTACTTC.

This clonotype was picked up a small number of times. A much larger clone lies a single base off, so this may be a read error. J is TRBJ1-6 and V is TRBV28; D unresolved. CDR3 length equals 17 residues. V was trimmed by 6 bases and J by 9 bases, leaving 24 bases between them. Germline V gene sequence: CDR1 MDHEN, CDR2 SYDVKM. CDR3 protein: CASRERIRGLVGSPLHF. DNA of the CDR3: TGTGCCAGCAGGGAAAGGATACGAGGGTTGGTGGGTTCACCCCTCCACTTT.

Many counts were recorded for this clonotype. This chain joins TRBV20-1 and TRBJ2-7; 12 bases map to TRBD2. CDR3 length: 15 residues. After removal of 0 bases from V and 5 bases from J, the junction contained 5 bases not matched to a gene. From germline, CDR1 is DFQATT and CDR2 SNEGSKA (reference sequence). The CDR3 DNA reads TGCAGTGCTAGAGATCCTCCTAGCGGGAGGGACGAGCAGTACTTC. Protein: CSARDPPSGRDEQYF.

V and J are TRBV6-1 and TRBJ2-6; D is ambiguous. Germline V gene lookup returns CDR1 MNHNS and CDR2 SASEGT. This CDR3 spans 13 amino acids. V dropped 10 bases and J dropped 2 bases, with 9 bases sitting between them. This chain's CDR3 is CATYRTGANVLTF. The CDR3, as DNA: TGTGCCACCTATCGGACTGGGGCCAACGTCCTGACTTTC.

The rearrangement uses TRBV6-1 and TRBJ2-6; D might be TRBD1 or TRBD2, each matching 6 bases. V lost 6 bases to trimming and J lost 2 bases, with 14 bases between them. The CDR3 totals 16 residues. CDR1 and CDR2 from the germline V gene are MNHNS and SASEGT. The CDR3 DNA reads TGTGCCAGCAGATCGGCAGGGGAGGCTGGGGCCAACGTCCTGACTTTC. It yields the protein CASRSAGEAGANVLTF.

The chain carries TRBV5-1 and TRBJ2-1, with 8 nucleotides matching TRBD2. V lost 0 bases to trimming and J lost 8 bases; unmatched junction nucleotides: 7. The CDR3 runs 15 residues. CDR1 is SGHRS, CDR2 YFSETQ, per germline. The CDR3 loop reads CASSLVSGSADEQFF. The DNA of the CDR3 is TGCGCCAGCAGCTTGGTAAGCGGGAGCGCCGATGAGCAGTTCTTC. The full variable domain, its missing parts supplied by reference TRBV5-1 and TRBJ2-1, is KAGVTQTPRYLIKTRGQQVTLSCSPISGHRSVSWYQQTPGQGLQFLFEYFSETQRNKGNFPGRFSGRQFSNSRSEMNVSTLELGDSALYLCASSLVSGSADEQFFGPGTRLTVL.

This clonotype was observed a few times. The chain recombines TRBV25-1 with TRBJ1-2, with D possibly matching TRBD1 (5 bases). Trimming took off 1 base at V and 5 bases at J, with 14 bases between the two ends. Germline CDR1 MGHDK, CDR2 SYGVNS. The CDR3 contains 15 residues. The CDR3 nucleotides read TGTGCCAGCAGTGAATCCCCCGGTGGGGCTTATGGCTACACCTTC. As protein: CASSESPGGAYGYTF.

This chain joins TRBV29-1 and TRBJ2-7; D is unclear. The CDR3 has 12 amino acids. Germline lookup yields CDR1 SQVTM and CDR2 ANQGSEA. Trimming took off 7 bases at V and 4 bases at J, with 14 bases between the two ends. The CDR3 protein is CSAGLGFYEQYF. CDR3 bases: TGCAGCGCTGGGTTGGGTTTTTACGAGCAGTACTTC.

This clonotype was observed a handful of times. This chain joins TRBV2 and TRBJ1-6; D remains ambiguous. Trimming removed 4 bases at V and 7 bases at J, with 5 bases between. This CDR3 region has 12 residues. CDR1 SNHLY and CDR2 FYNNEI come from the germline V gene. As DNA, the CDR3 is TGTGCCAGCAGTGTCGGGAATTCACCCCTCCACTTT. Its protein product is CASSVGNSPLHF.

This CDR3 reads CSAIGLAGGGDTQYF. CDR3 nucleotides: TGCAGTGCTATAGGACTAGCGGGAGGCGGGGATACGCAGTATTTT. The chain links TRBV20-1 to TRBJ2-3; TRBD2 aligns across 14 bases. CDR1 is DFQATT, CDR2 SNEGSKA, per germline (reference sequence). This CDR3 has 15 amino acids. With V trimmed by 4 bases and J by 6 bases, 6 bases remained unmatched.

V and J are TRBV5-1 and TRBJ2-1; 12 bases map to TRBD2. J gave up 7 bases and V 3 bases, and 5 bases lay outside the gene matches. This CDR3 is built from 15 residues. In germline, CDR1 is SGHRS, CDR2 YFSETQ. CDR3 coding DNA: TGCGCCAGCAGCTATTCTAGCGGGAGGGGAAATGAGCAGTTCTTC. This encodes CASSYSSGRGNEQFF. Combining the CDR3 with reference TRBV5-1 and TRBJ2-1 gives the whole variable domain KAGVTQTPRYLIKTRGQQVTLSCSPISGHRSVSWYQQTPGQGLQFLFEYFSETQRNKGNFPGRFSGRQFSNSRSEMNVSTLELGDSALYLCASSYSSGRGNEQFFGPGTRLTVL.

This clonotype was observed a handful of times. The J gene is TRBJ1-5, the V gene TRBV10-3; perhaps TRBD1 as D (6 bases). The CDR3 sequence is 13 residues long. V lost 10 bases, J lost 4 bases, and 14 bases lay in between. CDR1 and CDR2 (germline): ENHRY, SYGVKD. This CDR3 reads CASTGIENQPQHF. The CDR3 coding sequence is TGTGCCAGCACAGGGATTGAGAATCAGCCCCAGCATTTT.

This clonotype was recorded many times. J is TRBJ2-1 and V is TRBV18; D gene unclear. The CDR3 consists of 12 residues. V was cut by 2 bases and J by 8 bases, with 7 bases left in between. Per the germline V gene, CDR1 is KGHSH and CDR2 is LQKENI. The DNA of the CDR3 is TGTGCCAGCTCACCAATAACTGATGAGCAGTTCTTC. This codes for CASSPITDEQFF.